This record looks at one TCR beta chain sequence and its context. Its antigen is not yet known. One base away there is no much larger clone; base qualities are not given. Each collaborating institution followed its own protocols to collect whole blood in K2EDTA tubes. For TCRbeta analysis, collaborators shipped samples in one of three forms: frozen whole blood, isolated PBMCs, or DNA extracted from either of those sample types. TCRbeta CDR3 regions were amplified from genomic DNA by means of the immunoSEQ Assay, a bias-controlled multiplex PCR. Regarding the original processing steps: The number of nucleated cells in each sample was estimated from the amplification of reference gene primers within the assay. To quantify the absolute abundance of each unique TCRbeta CDR3 rearrangement, sequence reads were collapsed and filtered. For each sample, productive Simpson clonality was calculated as the square root of Simpson's diversity index over productive rearrangements. TCRdb stores this immuneACCESS table with in-frame sequences only. Part of the clones is absent; in the studies checked, under half of the shortfall reflects unresolved V genes, and no reason is known for the rest. For V, J and clone size, that table is used; D and trimming come from the DNA. Present in this sample are about 140,000 clones, about 87% of which were seen just once. The ten largest clones add up to about 1.7% of the sample.

This record belongs to a study of blood T cell repertoires in COVID-19 (dated by TCRdb to 2018 to 2021). About the investigation overall: Samples from collaborators originated in the United States, Italy and Spain and spanned both the acute and convalescent phases of COVID-19. The repertoires were made available in a free public database intended to serve as a resource for research on the immune response to SARS-CoV-2. The samples were drawn from two sources: the first 160 participants of the ongoing ImmuneRACE study, and 950 to 1,500 subjects contributed by 6 global collaborators. The material from the prospective study consisted of cDNA or gDNA derived from T cells, B-cell-depleted T cells, or PBMCs. Nearly every sample came with metadata listing a de-identified subject ID, COVID-19 status, age in years and sex. Where HLA class I and class II types were available, the types were taken from metadata supplied by the sample provider, not from assay-based typing. The dataset comprised deeply sampled blood TCRbeta repertoires from subjects exposed to, actively infected with, or recovered from COVID-19. General findings and caveats noted by the study authors: How much clinical and demographic metadata was included differed by source and by participant, and the metadata was provided uncurated.

The CDR3 holds 13 amino acids from the cysteine to the phenylalanine. The CDR3 DNA has 39 bases and is translated from base 1. According to the germline V gene, CDR1 reads MDHEN and CDR2 reads SYDVKM. Between the V and J ends, shortened by 6 bases and 5 bases respectively, the junction contains 13 bases. The TCR sequence derives from a woman between 50 and 59 years old with acute or convalescent COVID-19. The sequence is built from TRBV28 and TRBJ1-2; no D segment can be confidently identified. The sequenced sample was peripheral blood. In nucleotides, the sequence is TGTGCCAGCAGCACGGACGGACTTTATGGCTACACCTTC. Its amino acids are CASSTDGLYGYTF.